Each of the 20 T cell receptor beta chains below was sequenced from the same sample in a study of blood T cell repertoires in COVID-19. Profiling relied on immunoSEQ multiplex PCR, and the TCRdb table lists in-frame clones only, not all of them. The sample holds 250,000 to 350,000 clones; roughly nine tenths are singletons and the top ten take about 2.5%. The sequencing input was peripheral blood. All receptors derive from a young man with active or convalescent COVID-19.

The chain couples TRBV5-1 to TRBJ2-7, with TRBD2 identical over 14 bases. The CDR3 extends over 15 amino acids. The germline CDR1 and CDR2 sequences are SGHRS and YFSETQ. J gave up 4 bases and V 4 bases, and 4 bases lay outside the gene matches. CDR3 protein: CASSIGLAGGYEQYF. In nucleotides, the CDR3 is TGCGCCAGCAGCATCGGACTAGCGGGAGGATACGAGCAGTACTTC.

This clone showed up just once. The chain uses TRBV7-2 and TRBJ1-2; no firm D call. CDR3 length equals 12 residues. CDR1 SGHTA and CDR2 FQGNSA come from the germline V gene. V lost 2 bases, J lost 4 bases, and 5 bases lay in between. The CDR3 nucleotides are TGTGCCAGCAGCTTAAACAGCTATGGCTACACCTTC. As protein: CASSLNSYGYTF.

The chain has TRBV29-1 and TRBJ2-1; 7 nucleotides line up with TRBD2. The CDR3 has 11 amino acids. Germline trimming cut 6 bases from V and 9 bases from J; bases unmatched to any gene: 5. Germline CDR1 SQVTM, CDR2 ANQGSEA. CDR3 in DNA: TGCAGCGTAGCCAAGCGGGGTGAGCAGTTCTTC. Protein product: CSVAKRGEQFF.

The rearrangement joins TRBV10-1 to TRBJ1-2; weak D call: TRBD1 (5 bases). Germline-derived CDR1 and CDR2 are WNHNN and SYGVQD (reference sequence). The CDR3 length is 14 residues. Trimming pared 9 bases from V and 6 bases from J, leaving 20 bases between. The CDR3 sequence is CASNPGVSSDGYTF. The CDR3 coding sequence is TGCGCCAGTAACCCGGGGGTCTCGTCGGATGGCTACACCTTC.

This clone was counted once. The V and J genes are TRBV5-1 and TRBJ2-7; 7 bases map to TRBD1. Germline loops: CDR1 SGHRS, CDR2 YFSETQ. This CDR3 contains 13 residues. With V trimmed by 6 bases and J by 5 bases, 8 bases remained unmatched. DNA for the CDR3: TGCGCCAGCAAAGAGACAGGGAGCAACGAGCAGTACTTC. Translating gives CASKETGSNEQYF.

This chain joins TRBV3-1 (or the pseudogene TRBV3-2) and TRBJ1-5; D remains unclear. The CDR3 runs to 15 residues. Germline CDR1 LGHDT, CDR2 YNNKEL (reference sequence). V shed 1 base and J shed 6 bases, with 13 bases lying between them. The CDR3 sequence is CASSQGVMRSQPQHF. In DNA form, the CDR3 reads TGTGCCAGCAGCCAAGGGGTGATGAGGTCTCAGCCCCAGCATTTT.

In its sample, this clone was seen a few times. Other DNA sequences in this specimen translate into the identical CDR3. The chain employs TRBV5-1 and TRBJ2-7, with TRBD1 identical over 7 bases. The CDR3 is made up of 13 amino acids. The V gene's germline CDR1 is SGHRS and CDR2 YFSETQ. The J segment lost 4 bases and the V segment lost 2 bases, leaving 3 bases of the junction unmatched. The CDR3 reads CASSFTGAYEQYF. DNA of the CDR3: TGCGCCAGCAGCTTTACAGGGGCATACGAGCAGTACTTC.

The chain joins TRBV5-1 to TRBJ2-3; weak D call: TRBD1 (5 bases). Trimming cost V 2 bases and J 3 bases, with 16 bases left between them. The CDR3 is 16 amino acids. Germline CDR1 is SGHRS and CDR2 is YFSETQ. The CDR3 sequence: CASSLGQGIGTDTQYF. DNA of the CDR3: TGCGCCAGCAGCTTAGGGCAGGGAATAGGAACAGATACGCAGTATTTT.

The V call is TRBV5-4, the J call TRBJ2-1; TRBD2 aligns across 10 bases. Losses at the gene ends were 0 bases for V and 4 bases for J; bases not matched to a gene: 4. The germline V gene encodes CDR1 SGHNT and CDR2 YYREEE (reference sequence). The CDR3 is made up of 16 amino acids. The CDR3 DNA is TGTGCCAGCAGCTTGGGGACTAGCGGTCGATACAATGAGCAGTTCTTC. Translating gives CASSLGTSGRYNEQFF.

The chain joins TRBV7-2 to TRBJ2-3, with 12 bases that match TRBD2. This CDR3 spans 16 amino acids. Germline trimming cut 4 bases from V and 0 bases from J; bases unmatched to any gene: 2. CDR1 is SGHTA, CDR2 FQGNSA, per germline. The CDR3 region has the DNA TGTGCCAGCAGCTCTAGCGGGGGGGCTAGCACAGATACGCAGTATTTT. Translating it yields CASSSSGGASTDTQYF.

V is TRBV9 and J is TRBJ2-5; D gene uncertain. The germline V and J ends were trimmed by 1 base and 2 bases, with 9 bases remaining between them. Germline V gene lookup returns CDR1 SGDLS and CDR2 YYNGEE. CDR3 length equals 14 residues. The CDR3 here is CASSVKISQETQYF. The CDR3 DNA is TGTGCCAGCAGCGTAAAGATCAGTCAAGAGACCCAGTACTTC.

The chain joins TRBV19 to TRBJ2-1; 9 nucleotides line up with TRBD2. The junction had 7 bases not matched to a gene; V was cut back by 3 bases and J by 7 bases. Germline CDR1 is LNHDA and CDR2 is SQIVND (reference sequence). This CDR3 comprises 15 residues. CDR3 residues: CASSILAGVDNEQFF. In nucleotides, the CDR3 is TGTGCCAGTAGTATTTTAGCGGGAGTAGATAATGAGCAGTTCTTC.

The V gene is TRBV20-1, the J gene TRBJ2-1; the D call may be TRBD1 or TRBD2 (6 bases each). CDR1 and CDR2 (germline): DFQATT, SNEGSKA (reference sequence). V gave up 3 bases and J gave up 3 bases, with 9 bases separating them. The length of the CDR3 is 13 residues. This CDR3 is CSASGGHYNEQFF. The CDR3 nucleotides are TGCAGTGCTAGTGGGGGGCACTACAATGAGCAGTTCTTC.

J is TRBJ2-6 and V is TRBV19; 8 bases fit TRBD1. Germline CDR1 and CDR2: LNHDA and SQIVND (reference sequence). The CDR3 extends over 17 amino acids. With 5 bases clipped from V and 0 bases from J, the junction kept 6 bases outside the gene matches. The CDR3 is CASSLGQGRSGANVLTF. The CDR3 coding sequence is TGTGCCAGTAGTCTAGGACAGGGCCGCTCTGGGGCCAACGTCCTGACTTTC.

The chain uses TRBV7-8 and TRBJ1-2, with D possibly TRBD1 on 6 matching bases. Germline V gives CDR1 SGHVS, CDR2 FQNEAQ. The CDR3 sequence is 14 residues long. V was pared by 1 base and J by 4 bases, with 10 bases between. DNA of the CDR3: TGTGCCAGCAGCTTAGAGCCAGGGGCCTATGGCTACACCTTC. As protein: CASSLEPGAYGYTF.

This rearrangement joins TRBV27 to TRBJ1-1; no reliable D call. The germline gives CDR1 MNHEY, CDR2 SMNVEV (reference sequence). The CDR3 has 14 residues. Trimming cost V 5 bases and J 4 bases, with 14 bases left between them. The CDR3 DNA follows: TGTGCCAGCAGTCCCCGGAGGATGGGCACTGAAGCTTTCTTT. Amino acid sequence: CASSPRRMGTEAFF.

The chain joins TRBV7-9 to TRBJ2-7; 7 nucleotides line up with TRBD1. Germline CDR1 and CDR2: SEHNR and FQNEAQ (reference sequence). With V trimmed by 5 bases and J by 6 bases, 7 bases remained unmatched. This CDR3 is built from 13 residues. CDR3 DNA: TGTGCCAGCAGCGGCTATACAGGGGCCGAGCAGTACTTC. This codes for CASSGYTGAEQYF.

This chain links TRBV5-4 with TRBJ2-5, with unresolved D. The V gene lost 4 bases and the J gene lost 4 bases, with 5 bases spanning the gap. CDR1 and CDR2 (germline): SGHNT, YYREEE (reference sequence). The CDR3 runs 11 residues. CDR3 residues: CASSSRETQYF. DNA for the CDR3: TGTGCCAGCAGCAGTAGAGAGACCCAGTACTTC.

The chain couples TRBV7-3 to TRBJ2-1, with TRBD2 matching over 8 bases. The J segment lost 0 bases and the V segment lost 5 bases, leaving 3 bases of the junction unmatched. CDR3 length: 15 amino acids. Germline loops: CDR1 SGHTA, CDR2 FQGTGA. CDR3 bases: TGTGCCAGCAGCGTAGCGGGGAACTCCTACAATGAGCAGTTCTTC. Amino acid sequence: CASSVAGNSYNEQFF.

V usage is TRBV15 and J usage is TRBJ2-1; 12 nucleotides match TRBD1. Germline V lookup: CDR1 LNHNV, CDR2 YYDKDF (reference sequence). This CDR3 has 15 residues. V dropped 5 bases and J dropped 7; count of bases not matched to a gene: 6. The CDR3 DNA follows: TGTGCCACCAGCGAGGGACAGGGGGCGCTGAATGAGCAGTTCTTC. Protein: CATSEGQGALNEQFF.